The 15 T cell receptor beta chains below all came from one sample that was sequenced in a study of blood T cells in healthy people across ages. A second about 6 to 11 cycle PCR used barcoded and J-beta primers. TCRdb processed the 5' RACE reads anew with MiXCR; each CDR3 protein has one entry. The sample lists around 670,000 distinct CDR3 sequences; roughly 30% were seen once. The specimen sequenced was blood. Source of these receptors: a woman older than 75 in good health.

This CDR3 reads CASSELGGTYNEQFF. Here the CDR3 DNA reads TGTGCCAGCAGCGAGCTCGGGGGAACCTACAATGAGCAGTTCTTC. The V call is TRBV9, the J call TRBJ2-1; weak D call: TRBD2 (6 bases). Germline V CDR1 and CDR2: SGDLS, YYNGEE. The CDR3 runs to 15 residues. V was cut by 3 bases and J by 2 bases, with 12 bases left in between.

This clonotype was counted a few times. The rearrangement joins TRBV30 to TRBJ2-7; no clear D gene. The CDR3 has 11 amino acids. V lost 3 bases to trimming and J lost 7 bases, with 10 bases between them. From germline, CDR1 is GTSNPN and CDR2 SVGIG (reference sequence). The CDR3 DNA sequence: TGTGCCTGGAGGTACGACAATGAGCAGTACTTC. This translates into CAWRYDNEQYF.

The chain couples TRBV6-2 or TRBV6-3 to TRBJ2-1, with 9 bases fitting TRBD2. The CDR3 is 16 residues long. The trim removed 2 bases at V and 5 bases at J, leaving 7 bases unmatched. CDR1 is MNHEY and CDR2 is SVGEGT in the germline V gene. CDR3 loop: CASSYPTSGLDNEQFF. The CDR3 DNA follows: TGTGCCAGCAGTTACCCGACTAGCGGATTAGACAATGAGCAGTTCTTC.

This clonotype has a count of ten or more. J is TRBJ2-2 and V is TRBV12-5, with TRBD2 identical over 10 bases. The CDR3 is 17 amino acids. Germline V gene sequence: CDR1 LGHNT, CDR2 FRNRAP. V shed 3 bases and J 3 bases; nucleotides not matched to a gene: 7. This CDR3 is CASGFASGGADTGELFF. CDR3 nucleotide sequence: TGTGCTAGTGGTTTTGCGAGCGGGGGGGCCGACACCGGGGAGCTGTTTTTT.

Worth noting for this clonotype: A read error is possible here, since a much larger clone lies one base away. CDR3 residues: CASTPGGAGYGEQFF. CDR3 in DNA: TGTGCCAGCACCCCTGGCGGGGCGGGATACGGTGAGCAGTTCTTC. V and J are TRBV28 and TRBJ2-1, with D tentatively TRBD2 (6 bases). The CDR3 consists of 15 residues. Germline values: CDR1 MDHEN, CDR2 SYDVKM. V was clipped by 7 bases and J by 9 bases, with 22 bases between them.

The sample holds many counts of this clonotype. The V call is TRBV6-2 or TRBV6-3, the J call TRBJ2-7; the D is unclear. Germline CDR1 MNHEY, CDR2 SVGEGT. Trimming cost V 0 bases and J 7 bases, with 10 bases left between them. This CDR3 is built from 13 residues. The CDR3: CASSYSVAGEQYF. The CDR3 bases are TGTGCCAGCAGTTACTCCGTAGCCGGGGAGCAGTACTTC.

This clonotype was seen ten or more times. V is TRBV5-1 and J is TRBJ2-1, with D unclear. V was trimmed by 4 bases and J by 8 bases, leaving 16 bases between them. The germline V gene has CDR1 SGHRS and CDR2 YFSETQ. This CDR3 is built from 14 residues. CDR3 region: CASSRGSQRDEQFF. As DNA, the CDR3 is TGCGCCAGCAGCCGAGGCTCCCAGCGCGATGAGCAGTTCTTC.

A note on this clonotype: This may come from a read error, since a much larger clone is one base off. The rearrangement links TRBV5-6 to TRBJ2-6; D call uncertain. Germline V lookup: CDR1 SGHDT, CDR2 YYEEEE. The CDR3 runs 15 residues. The CDR3 DNA reads TGTGCCAGCAGCTTGGGGGTCGACTTAGCCAACGTCCTGGCTTTC. Translating gives CASSLGVDLANVLAF.

The CDR3 DNA reads as TGTGCCAGCAGCTTCCTTCGCAATCAGCCCCAGCATTTT. Amino acids: CASSFLRNQPQHF. V and J are TRBV7-8 and TRBJ1-5, with no clear D. The germline V gene has CDR1 SGHVS and CDR2 FQNEAQ. Trimming removed 3 bases at V and 2 bases at J, with 5 bases between. This CDR3 is built from 13 residues.

Regarding this clonotype: One end of the junction does not line up with germline, which may come from a read error. The chain recombines TRBV5-1 with TRBJ2-1, with D tentatively TRBD1 (6 bases). Germline assignment: CDR1 SGHRS and CDR2 YFSETQ. CDR3 size: 15 residues. CDR3 bases: TGCGCCAGCAGGGGGGCCGGTAGATCCTACAACGAGCAGTTCTTC. Amino acids: CASRGAGRSYNEQFF. The full variable domain, completed using reference TRBV5-1 and TRBJ2-1, is KAGVTQTPRYLIKTRGQQVTLSCSPISGHRSVSWYQQTPGQGLQFLFEYFSETQRNKGNFPGRFSGRQFSNSRSEMNVSTLELGDSALYLCASRGAGRSYNEQFFGPGTRLTVL.

The table lists this clonotype with many counts. The V call is TRBV15, the J call TRBJ1-4; D is perhaps TRBD1 (5 bases). The length of the CDR3 is 18 residues. Trimming took off 0 bases at V and 0 bases at J, with 14 bases between the two ends. CDR1 and CDR2 from the germline V gene are LNHNV and YYDKDF (reference sequence). The CDR3 loop is CATSRDLGGDSTNEKLFF. The CDR3 DNA sequence: TGTGCCACCAGCAGAGATTTGGGGGGGGACTCAACTAATGAAAAACTGTTTTTT.

A note on this clonotype: A much larger clone differs by one base, so this may be a read error. This chain connects TRBV7-3 to TRBJ2-5; D may be TRBD1 or TRBD2 (5 bases each). CDR1 is SGHTA and CDR2 is FQGTGA in the germline V gene. This CDR3 region has 14 residues. The CDR3 DNA reads TGTGTCAGCAGCTTAATGGGGACCCAAGAGACCCAGTACTTC. Translation: CVSSLMGTQETQYF. The complete variable domain, with remaining parts taken from reference TRBV7-3 and TRBJ2-5, reads GAGVSQTPSNKVTEKGKYVELRCDPISGHTALYWYRQSLGQGPEFLIYFQGTGAADDSGLPNDRFFAVRPEGSVSTLKIQRTERGDSAVYLCVSSLMGTQETQYFGPGTRLLVL.

In its sample, this clonotype was seen many times. The V and J genes are TRBV12-3 or TRBV12-4 and TRBJ2-5; weak D call: TRBD2 (6 bases). CDR3 size: 16 residues. V was pared by 2 bases and J by 2 bases, with 15 bases between. The CDR3 coding sequence is TGTGCCAGCAGTTTATTCGGGGGATTAGGGCAAGAGACCCAGTACTTC. The encoded protein is CASSLFGGLGQETQYF.

The V gene is TRBV2, the J gene TRBJ1-2, with D perhaps matching TRBD1 (5 bases). Germline V gene lookup returns CDR1 SNHLY and CDR2 FYNNEI. Trimming took 5 bases from V and 4 from J, leaving 14 bases between them. The CDR3 is 14 amino acids. This chain's CDR3 is CASSPEQESYGYTF. Written as DNA, the CDR3 is TGTGCCAGCAGTCCTGAACAGGAGAGCTATGGCTACACCTTC.

This clonotype was detected ten times or more. The rearrangement joins TRBV9 to TRBJ2-1, with a weak D call TRBD2 (5 bases). This CDR3 is built from 16 residues. Germline-derived CDR1 and CDR2 are SGDLS and YYNGEE. Trimming left V 4 bases short and J 2 bases short, with 16 bases between. Here the CDR3 reads CASSPQGSYAYNEQFF. DNA for the CDR3: TGTGCCAGCAGCCCTCAAGGGAGCTACGCCTACAATGAGCAGTTCTTC.